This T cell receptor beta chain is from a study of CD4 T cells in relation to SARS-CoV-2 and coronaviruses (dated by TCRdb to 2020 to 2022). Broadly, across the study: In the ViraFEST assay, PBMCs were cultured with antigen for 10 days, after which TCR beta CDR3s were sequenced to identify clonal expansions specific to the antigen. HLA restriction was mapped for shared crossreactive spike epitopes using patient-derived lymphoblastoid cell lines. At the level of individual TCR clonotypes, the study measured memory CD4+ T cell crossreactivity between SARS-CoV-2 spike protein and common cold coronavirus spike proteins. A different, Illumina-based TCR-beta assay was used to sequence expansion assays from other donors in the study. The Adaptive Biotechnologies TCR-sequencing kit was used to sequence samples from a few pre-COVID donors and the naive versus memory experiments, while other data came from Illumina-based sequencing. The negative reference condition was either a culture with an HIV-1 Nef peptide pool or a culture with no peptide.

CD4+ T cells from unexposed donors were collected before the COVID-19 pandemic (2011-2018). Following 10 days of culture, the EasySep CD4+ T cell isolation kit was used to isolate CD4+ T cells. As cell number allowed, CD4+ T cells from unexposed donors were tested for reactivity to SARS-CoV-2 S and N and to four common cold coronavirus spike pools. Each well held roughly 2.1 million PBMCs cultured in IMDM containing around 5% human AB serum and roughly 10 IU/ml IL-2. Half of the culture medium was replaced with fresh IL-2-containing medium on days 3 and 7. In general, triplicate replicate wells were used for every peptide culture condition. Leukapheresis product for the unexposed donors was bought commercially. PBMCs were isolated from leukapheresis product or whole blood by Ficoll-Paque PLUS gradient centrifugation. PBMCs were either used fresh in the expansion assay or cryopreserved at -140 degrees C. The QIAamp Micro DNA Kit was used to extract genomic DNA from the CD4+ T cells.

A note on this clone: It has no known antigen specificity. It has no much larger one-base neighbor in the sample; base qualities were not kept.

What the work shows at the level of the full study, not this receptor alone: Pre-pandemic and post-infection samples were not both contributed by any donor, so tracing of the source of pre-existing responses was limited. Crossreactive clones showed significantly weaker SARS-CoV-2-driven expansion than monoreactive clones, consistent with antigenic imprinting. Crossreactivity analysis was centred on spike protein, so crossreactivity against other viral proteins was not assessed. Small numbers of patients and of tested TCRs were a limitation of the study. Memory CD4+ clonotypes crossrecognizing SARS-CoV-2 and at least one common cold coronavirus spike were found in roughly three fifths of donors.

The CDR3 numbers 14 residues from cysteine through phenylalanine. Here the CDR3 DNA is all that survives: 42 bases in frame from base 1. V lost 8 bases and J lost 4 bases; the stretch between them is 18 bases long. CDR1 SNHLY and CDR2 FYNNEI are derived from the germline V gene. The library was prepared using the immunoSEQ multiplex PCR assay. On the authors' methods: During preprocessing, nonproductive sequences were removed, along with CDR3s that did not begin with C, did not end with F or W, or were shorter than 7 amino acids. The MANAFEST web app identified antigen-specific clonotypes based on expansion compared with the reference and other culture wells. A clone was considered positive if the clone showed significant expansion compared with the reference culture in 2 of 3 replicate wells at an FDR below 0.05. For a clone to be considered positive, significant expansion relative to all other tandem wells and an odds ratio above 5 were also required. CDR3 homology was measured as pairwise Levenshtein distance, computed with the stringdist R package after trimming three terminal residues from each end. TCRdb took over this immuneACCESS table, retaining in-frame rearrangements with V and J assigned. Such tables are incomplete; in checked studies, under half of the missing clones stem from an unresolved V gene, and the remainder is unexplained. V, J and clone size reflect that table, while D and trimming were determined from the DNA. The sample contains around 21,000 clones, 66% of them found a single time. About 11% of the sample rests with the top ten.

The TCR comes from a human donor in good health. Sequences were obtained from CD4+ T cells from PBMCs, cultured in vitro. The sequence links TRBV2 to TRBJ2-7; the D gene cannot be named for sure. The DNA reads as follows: TGTGCCAGCCTCCAGGCGGCGGTCGGGTACGAGCAGTACTTC. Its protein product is CASLQAAVGYEQYF.